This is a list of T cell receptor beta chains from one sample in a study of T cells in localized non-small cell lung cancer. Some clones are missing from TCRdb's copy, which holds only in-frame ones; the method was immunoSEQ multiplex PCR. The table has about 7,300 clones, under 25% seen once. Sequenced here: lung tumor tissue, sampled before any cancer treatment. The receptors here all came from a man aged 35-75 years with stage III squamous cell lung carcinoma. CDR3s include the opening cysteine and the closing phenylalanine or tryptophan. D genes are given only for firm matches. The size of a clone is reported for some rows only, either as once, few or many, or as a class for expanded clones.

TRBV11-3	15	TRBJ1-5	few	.	CASSPRTDSNQPQHF	TGTGCCAGCAGCCCTCGGACCGATAGCAATCAGCCCCAGCATTTT
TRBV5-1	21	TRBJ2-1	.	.	CASSWTIPGRNILASYNEQFF	TGCGCCAGCAGCTGGACTATCCCAGGACGGAACATTTTAGCGTCCTACAATGAGCAGTTCTTC
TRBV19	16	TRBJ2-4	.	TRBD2	CASSPHGGVAKNIQYF	TGTGCCAGTAGTCCGCATGGGGGGGTAGCCAAAAACATTCAGTACTTC
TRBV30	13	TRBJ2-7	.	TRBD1	CACPTGTGGEQYF	TGTGCCTGCCCGACCGGGACAGGGGGCGAGCAGTACTTC
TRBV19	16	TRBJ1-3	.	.	CASSIDHVSSGNTIYF	TGTGCCAGTAGTATAGATCATGTCTCCTCTGGAAACACCATATATTTT
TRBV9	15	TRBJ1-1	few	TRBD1	CASSDPTGGRTEAFF	TGTGCCAGCAGTGACCCGACAGGGGGTAGGACTGAAGCTTTCTTT
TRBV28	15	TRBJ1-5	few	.	CASSLGGSSNQPQHF	TGTGCCAGCAGTTTAGGAGGAAGTAGCAATCAGCCCCAGCATTTT
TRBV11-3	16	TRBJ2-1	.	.	CASSPGLRQGSYEQFF	TGTGCCAGCAGCCCCGGGTTGCGTCAGGGTAGCTATGAGCAGTTCTTC
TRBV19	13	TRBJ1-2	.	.	CASSNEEIYGYTF	TGTGCCAGTAGTAATGAGGAGATCTATGGCTACACCTTC
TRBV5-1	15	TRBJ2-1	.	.	CASSLGQPGVNEQFF	TGCGCCAGCAGCTTGGGCCAGCCGGGCGTCAATGAGCAGTTCTTC
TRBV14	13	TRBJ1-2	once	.	CASSQGRVAGYTF	TGTGCCAGCAGCCAAGGCAGGGTAGCTGGCTACACCTTC
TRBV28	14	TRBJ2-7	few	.	CASSPTERTYEQYF	TGTGCCAGCAGCCCGACAGAACGCACTTACGAGCAGTACTTC
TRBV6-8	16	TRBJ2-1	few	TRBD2	CASSRLTSGTYNEQFF	TGTGCCAGCAGCCGACTGACTAGCGGGACCTACAATGAGCAGTTCTTC
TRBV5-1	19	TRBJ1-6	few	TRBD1	CASSLEPTGHRGYNSPLHF	TGCGCCAGCAGCTTGGAACCGACAGGCCACAGGGGGTATAATTCACCCCTCCACTTT
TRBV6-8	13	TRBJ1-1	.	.	CASSYVLNTEAFF	TGTGCCAGCAGTTACGTGTTGAACACTGAAGCTTTCTTT
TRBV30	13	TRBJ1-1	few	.	CAWKGGLNTEAFF	TGTGCCTGGAAGGGGGGGTTGAACACTGAAGCTTTCTTT
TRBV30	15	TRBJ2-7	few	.	CAWSPRRLSSYEQYF	TGTGCCTGGAGTCCCCGTCGGTTGAGCTCCTACGAGCAGTACTTC
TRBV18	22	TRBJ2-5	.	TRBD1	CASSPLASTWTGVEGRWETQYF	TGTGCCAGCTCACCGCTTGCATCCACTTGGACAGGGGTTGAGGGTAGGTGGGAGACCCAGTACTTC
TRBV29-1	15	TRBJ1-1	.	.	CSVESYSGSNTEAFF	TGCAGCGTTGAGTCGTACTCCGGCTCGAACACTGAAGCTTTCTTT
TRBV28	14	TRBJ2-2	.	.	CASRYQGRAGELFF	TGTGCCAGCCGCTACCAGGGTCGGGCCGGGGAGCTGTTTTTT
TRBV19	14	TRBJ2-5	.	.	CASSIGRRQETQYF	TGTGCCAGTAGTATAGGCAGGCGACAAGAGACCCAGTACTTC
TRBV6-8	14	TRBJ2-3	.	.	CASSLVRGTDTQYF	TGTGCCAGCAGTTTAGTCCGAGGCACAGATACGCAGTATTTT
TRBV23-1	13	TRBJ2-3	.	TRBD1	CASSNRGTDTQYF	TGCGCCAGCAGTAACAGGGGGACAGATACGCAGTATTTT
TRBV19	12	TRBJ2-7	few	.	CASSKKGLQQYF	TGTGCCAGTAGTAAAAAGGGTCTTCAGCAGTACTTC
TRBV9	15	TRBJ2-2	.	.	CASSLLGQNTGELFF	TGTGCCAGCAGTTTGCTGGGACAAAACACCGGGGAGCTGTTTTTT
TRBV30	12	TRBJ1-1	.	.	CAWGGLNTEAFF	TGTGCCTGGGGCGGTTTGAACACTGAAGCTTTCTTT
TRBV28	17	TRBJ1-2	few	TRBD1	CASSLVTGGIFENGYTF	TGTGCCAGCAGTTTAGTGACAGGGGGCATTTTCGAGAATGGCTACACCTTC
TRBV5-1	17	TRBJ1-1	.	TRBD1	CASSPRGQGALDTEAFF	TGCGCCAGCAGCCCGCGGGGACAGGGGGCTTTAGACACTGAAGCTTTCTTT
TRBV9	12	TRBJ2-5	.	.	CASSLREETQYF	TGTGCCAGCAGCCTCCGAGAAGAGACCCAGTACTTC
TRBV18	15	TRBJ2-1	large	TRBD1	CASSADRGPYYEQFF	TGTGCCAGCTCAGCCGACAGGGGGCCTTATTATGAGCAGTTCTTC
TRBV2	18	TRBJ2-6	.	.	CASSRTAWGGTGANVLTF	TGTGCCAGCAGCCGGACAGCCTGGGGGGGGACTGGGGCCAACGTCCTGACTTTC
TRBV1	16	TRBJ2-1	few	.	CASSQGAGLSYNEQFF	TGCGCCAGCAGCCAAGGGGCGGGCCTCTCCTACAATGAGCAGTTCTTC
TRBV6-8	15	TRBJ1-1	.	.	CASSPGHSTGPEAFF	TGTGCCAGCAGTCCGGGGCACTCTACGGGGCCTGAAGCTTTCTTT
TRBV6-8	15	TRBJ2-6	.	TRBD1	CAIAGGAAGANVLTF	TGTGCCATCGCAGGGGGCGCGGCTGGGGCCAACGTCCTGACTTTC
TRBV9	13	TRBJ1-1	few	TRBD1	CASSVEQGAEAFF	TGTGCCAGCAGCGTAGAACAGGGGGCTGAAGCTTTCTTT
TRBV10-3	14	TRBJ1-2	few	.	CAISERGTGDGYTF	TGTGCCATCAGTGAGCGGGGGACTGGTGATGGCTACACCTTC
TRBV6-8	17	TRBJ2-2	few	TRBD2	CASMEALAGGPPGELFF	TGTGCCAGCATGGAGGCACTAGCGGGGGGACCACCTGGGGAGCTGTTTTTT
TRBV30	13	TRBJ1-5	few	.	CAWSGGSNQPQHF	TGTGCCTGGAGCGGGGGTAGCAATCAGCCCCAGCATTTT
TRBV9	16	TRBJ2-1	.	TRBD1	CASSPPLGQGPNEQFF	TGTGCCAGCAGCCCCCCCCTCGGACAGGGACCTAATGAGCAGTTCTTC
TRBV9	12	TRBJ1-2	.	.	CASSVSNYGYTF	TGTGCCAGCAGTGTGAGCAACTATGGCTACACCTTC
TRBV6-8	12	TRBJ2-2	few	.	CASSYGVGELFF	TGTGCCAGCAGTTACGGGGTCGGGGAGCTGTTTTTT
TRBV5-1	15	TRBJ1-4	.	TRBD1	CASSGRTGANEKLFF	TGCGCCAGCAGCGGACGGACAGGGGCTAATGAAAAACTGTTTTTT
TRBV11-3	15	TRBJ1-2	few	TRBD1	CASSFNRGRLNGYTF	TGTGCCAGCAGCTTCAACAGGGGGCGCCTTAATGGCTACACCTTC